This TCR beta chain was retrieved from a study of blood T cells in healthy people across ages. This clonotype occurred a few times. Primers used in a second PCR of about 6 to 11 cycles were a sample-barcoded 5' primer and a J-beta primer mix. Each CDR3 protein is one row after TCRdb ran MiXCR on the 5' RACE reads. The sample shows 1.5 million to 2 million distinct CDR3 sequences, about 50% of them seen only once. The CDR3 contains 14 residues. V gave up 6 bases and J gave up 6 bases; unmatched junction bases: 9. CDR1 is SGHRS and CDR2 is YFSETQ in the germline V gene. V and J are TRBV5-1 and TRBJ2-3; 8 nucleotides line up with TRBD1. Sequencing was carried out using blood. The TCR originated in a woman between 35 and 50 years old in good health. The CDR3 DNA reads TGCGCCAGCACCCTGACAGGGGATCAGGATACGCAGTATTTT. Translating gives CASTLTGDQDTQYF. Filled out from reference TRBV5-1 and TRBJ2-3, the complete variable domain reads KAGVTQTPRYLIKTRGQQVTLSCSPISGHRSVSWYQQTPGQGLQFLFEYFSETQRNKGNFPGRFSGRQFSNSRSEMNVSTLELGDSALYLCASTLTGDQDTQYFGPGTRLTVL.